The clone carrying this T cell receptor (beta chain) rates as large. Its matching antigen is unknown. The sample originates from a study of T cell repertoires in breast cancer. Study-wide background: Samples were breast cancer tumors, lymph nodes and blood from patients, and control blood. General study points: Tumor-involved sentinel lymph nodes shared about fourfold more TCRs with matched tumors than tumor-free nodes (approximately 8% versus 2%). Transcript abundance and primer differences skewed clone recovery in emulsion RT-PCR.

Primers covering all TCR V genes were used in emulsion RT-PCR on CD8+ T cells. Blocking oligonucleotides added to a second nested PCR suppressed unpaired genes. TCRdb reprocessed the emulsion pairing reads via MiXCR and lists one record per CDR3 protein. The sample lists under 5,500 distinct CDR3 sequences, over 35% occurring once. The germline CDR1 and CDR2 sequences are LNHDA and SQIVND (reference sequence). The CDR3 loop spans 14 amino acids. The V and J ends lost 4 bases and 10 bases respectively, with 19 bases between them. The sequenced sample consisted of CD8+ T cells. The chain employs TRBV19 and TRBJ1-1, with TRBD1 as a possible D gene (5 bases). The origin of this receptor is a pool of human donors with breast cancer or a healthy control (not recorded which). The CDR3 sequence: CASSTPGQQRGAFF. CDR3 sequence (DNA): TGTGCCAGTAGTACCCCTGGACAACAACGGGGAGCTTTCTTT. Full variable domain (remainder filled in from reference TRBV19 and TRBJ1-1): DGGITQSPKYLFRKEGQNVTLSCEQNLNHDAMYWYRQDPGQGLRLIYYSQIVNDFQKGDIAEGYSVSREKKESFPLTVTSAQKNPTAFYLCASSTPGQQRGAFFGQGTRLTVV.